The 10 T cell receptor beta chains in this list originate from one sample, sequenced in a study of T-cell memory formation after mild COVID-19. TCRdb re-analysed the 5' RACE reads in MiXCR, keeping a single row per CDR3 protein. The sample includes a few hundred thousand distinct CDR3 sequences, approximately 9% of them seen just once. Material for sequencing was PBMCs or a T cell subset sorted from them (not recorded which). The origin of the receptors is a man in his late teens or twenties who had mild COVID-19 (a few samples of this study predate the infection). Cell type and time point are not known.

This sequence joins TRBV4-2 and TRBJ2-5; 8 nucleotides match TRBD1. This CDR3 is built from 14 residues. The V gene end was trimmed by 6 bases and the J gene end by 5 bases; junction bases not matched to a gene: 8. The germline gives CDR1 LGHNA, CDR2 YNFKEQ. CDR3 in DNA: TGTGCCAGCAGGTCGGACAGGGTGTCTGAGACCCAGTACTTC. The encoded protein is CASRSDRVSETQYF.

A few counts support this clonotype. This chain joins TRBV4-1 and TRBJ1-6, with D perhaps TRBD1 (6 bases). V was pared by 0 bases and J by 12 bases, with 15 bases between. The CDR3 contains 15 residues. In germline, CDR1 is MGHRA, CDR2 YSYEKL. The CDR3 loop reads CASSQDQLLGGPLHF. CDR3 coding DNA: TGCGCCAGCAGCCAAGATCAGCTCCTAGGGGGACCCCTCCACTTT.

The chain has TRBV5-1 and TRBJ2-1; 7 bases fit TRBD1. Germline values: CDR1 SGHRS, CDR2 YFSETQ. The trim removed 0 bases at V and 6 bases at J, leaving 6 bases unmatched. CDR3 length equals 15 residues. DNA of the CDR3: TGCGCCAGCAGCTTGGCCGGGACAGCCGTCAATGAGCAGTTCTTC. Translating it yields CASSLAGTAVNEQFF.

The chain uses TRBV2 and TRBJ2-7; D is undetermined. The CDR3 loop spans 9 amino acids. In germline, CDR1 is SNHLY, CDR2 FYNNEI. Deletions cut 7 bases from V and 11 bases from J, with 9 bases between. DNA of the CDR3: TGTGCCAGCAATCCGGATAAGTACGTC. This sequence encodes CASNPDKYV.

This clonotype appeared a few times. The chain combines TRBV2 with TRBJ2-1; 8 bases align to TRBD2. Trimming took 1 base from V and 2 from J; bases not matched to a gene: 1. The CDR3 totals 15 residues. The germline V gene encodes CDR1 SNHLY and CDR2 FYNNEI. Here the CDR3 DNA reads TGTGCCAGCAGTGAAGGGCGGGGGGCCTACAATGAGCAGTTCTTC. It encodes CASSEGRGAYNEQFF.

This clonotype was seen ten or more times. The chain has TRBV14 and TRBJ2-7; D ambiguous. With 7 bases removed from V and 2 bases from J, the gap between germline ends came to 15 bases. The V gene's germline CDR1 is SGHDN and CDR2 FVKESK. The CDR3 totals 14 residues. The CDR3 sequence: CASTTSTNPYEQYF. The CDR3 region has the DNA TGTGCCAGCACCACCAGTACTAACCCCTACGAGCAGTACTTC.

This clonotype was found a few times. This chain links TRBV12-3 or TRBV12-4 with TRBJ1-5; D might be TRBD1 (6 bases). The V end lost 7 bases, the J end lost 4 bases, and 8 bases lay between the germline ends. The CDR3 is made up of 12 amino acids. The CDR3 protein is CASTDRNQPQHF. The CDR3 bases are TGTGCCAGCACCGACAGGAATCAGCCCCAGCATTTT.

This clonotype was counted only a few times. The CDR3 loop is CASSLVSGPNEKLFF. For the CDR3, the DNA is TGTGCCAGCAGCTTAGTCTCCGGGCCAAATGAAAAACTGTTTTTT. This chain joins TRBV7-9 and TRBJ1-4, with D unclear. The CDR3 is 15 amino acids. Germline V gene lookup returns CDR1 SEHNR and CDR2 FQNEAQ (reference sequence). The V end lost 1 base, the J end lost 5 bases, and 11 bases lay between the germline ends.

This clonotype was seen only a few times. The chain carries TRBV18 and TRBJ1-2; possibly TRBD1 for D (5 bases). V was trimmed by 2 bases and J by 8 bases, leaving 21 bases between them. CDR3 length: 16 residues. Germline-derived CDR1 and CDR2 are KGHSH and LQKENI. CDR3 nucleotides: TGTGCCAGCTCACCAGGCTCCGGGACCGACCCTGGCGGCTACACCTTC. Amino acids: CASSPGSGTDPGGYTF.

This clonotype has at least ten counts. The chain couples TRBV29-1 to TRBJ2-3, with a tentative D call TRBD2 (5 bases). The ends were cut back, 8 bases at V and 3 bases at J, with 9 bases in the middle. The germline gives CDR1 SQVTM, CDR2 ANQGSEA. There are 11 residues in the CDR3. CDR3 nucleotide sequence: TGCAGCCTCTCGGGGACAGATACGCAGTATTTT. This sequence encodes CSLSGTDTQYF.